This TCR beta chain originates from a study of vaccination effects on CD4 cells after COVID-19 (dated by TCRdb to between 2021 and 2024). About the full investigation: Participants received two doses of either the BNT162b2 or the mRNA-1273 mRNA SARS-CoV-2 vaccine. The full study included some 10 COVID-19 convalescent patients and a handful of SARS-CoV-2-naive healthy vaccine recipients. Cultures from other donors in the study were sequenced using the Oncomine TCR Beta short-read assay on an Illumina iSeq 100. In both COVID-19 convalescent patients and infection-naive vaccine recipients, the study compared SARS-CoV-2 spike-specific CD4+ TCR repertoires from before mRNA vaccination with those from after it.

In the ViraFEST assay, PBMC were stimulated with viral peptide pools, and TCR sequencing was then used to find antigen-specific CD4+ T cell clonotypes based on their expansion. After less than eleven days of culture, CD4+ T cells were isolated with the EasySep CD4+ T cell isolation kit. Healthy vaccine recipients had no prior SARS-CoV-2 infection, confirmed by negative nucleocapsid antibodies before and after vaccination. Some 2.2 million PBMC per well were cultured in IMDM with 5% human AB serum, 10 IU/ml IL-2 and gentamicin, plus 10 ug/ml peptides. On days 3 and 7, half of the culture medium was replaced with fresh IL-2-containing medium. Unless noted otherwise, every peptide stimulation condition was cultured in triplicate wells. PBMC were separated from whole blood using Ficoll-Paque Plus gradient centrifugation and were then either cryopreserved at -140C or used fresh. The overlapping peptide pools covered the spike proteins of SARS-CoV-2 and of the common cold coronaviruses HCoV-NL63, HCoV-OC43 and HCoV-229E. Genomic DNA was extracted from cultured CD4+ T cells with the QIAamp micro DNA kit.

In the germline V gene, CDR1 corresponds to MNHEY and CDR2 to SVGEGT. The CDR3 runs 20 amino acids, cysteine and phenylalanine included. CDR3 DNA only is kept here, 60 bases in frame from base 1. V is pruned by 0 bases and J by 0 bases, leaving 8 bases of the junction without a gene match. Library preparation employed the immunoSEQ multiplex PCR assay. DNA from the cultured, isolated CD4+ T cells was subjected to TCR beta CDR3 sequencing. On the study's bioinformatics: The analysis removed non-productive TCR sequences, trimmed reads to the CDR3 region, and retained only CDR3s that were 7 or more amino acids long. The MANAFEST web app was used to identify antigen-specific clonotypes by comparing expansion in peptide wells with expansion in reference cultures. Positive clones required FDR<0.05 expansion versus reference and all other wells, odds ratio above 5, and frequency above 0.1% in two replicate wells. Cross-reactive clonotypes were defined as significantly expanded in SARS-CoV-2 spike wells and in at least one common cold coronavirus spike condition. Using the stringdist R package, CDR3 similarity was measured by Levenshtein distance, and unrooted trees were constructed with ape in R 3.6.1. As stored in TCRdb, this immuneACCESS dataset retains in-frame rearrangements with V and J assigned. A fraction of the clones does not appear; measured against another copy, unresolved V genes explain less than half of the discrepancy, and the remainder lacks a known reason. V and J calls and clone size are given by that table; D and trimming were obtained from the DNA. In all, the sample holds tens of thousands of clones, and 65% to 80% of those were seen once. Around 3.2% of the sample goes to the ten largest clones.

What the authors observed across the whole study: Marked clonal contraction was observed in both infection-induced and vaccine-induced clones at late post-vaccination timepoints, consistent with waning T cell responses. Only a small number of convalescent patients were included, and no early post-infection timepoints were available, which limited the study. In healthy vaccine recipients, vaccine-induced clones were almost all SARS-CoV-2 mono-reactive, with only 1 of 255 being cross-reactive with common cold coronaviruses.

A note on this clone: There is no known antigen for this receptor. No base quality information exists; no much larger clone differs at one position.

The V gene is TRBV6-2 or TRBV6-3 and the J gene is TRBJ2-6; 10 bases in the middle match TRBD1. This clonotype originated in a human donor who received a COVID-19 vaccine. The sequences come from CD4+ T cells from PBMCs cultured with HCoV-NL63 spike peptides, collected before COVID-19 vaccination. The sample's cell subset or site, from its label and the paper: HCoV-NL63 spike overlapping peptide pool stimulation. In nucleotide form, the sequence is TGTGCCAGCAGTTACTCGATAGGGGACAGGGGACGCTCTGGGGCCAACGTCCTGACTTTC. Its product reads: CASSYSIGDRGRSGANVLTF.